The 20 T cell receptor beta chains given below trace back to one sample, sequenced in a study of cytomegalovirus exposure and HLA in healthy donors. The PCR used 60 Vbeta and 13 Jbeta primers. Here immunoSEQ multiplex PCR was the method, and the copy in TCRdb shows in-frame clones only, minus some. The sample consists of 90,000 to 140,000 clones, around 70% of them appearing once. The specimen sequenced was PBMCs. Every receptor here comes from a man aged 30 to 45 in good health and CMV-seronegative.

The rearrangement links TRBV11-1 to TRBJ1-5; D uncertain. In germline, CDR1 is SGHAT, CDR2 FQDESV (reference sequence). Trimming removed 11 bases from V and 3 bases from J, with 8 bases in between. This CDR3 has 11 residues. CDR3 in DNA: TGTGCCGGGAGTGACAATCAGCCCCAGCATTTT. Encoded protein: CAGSDNQPQHF. The full variable domain, with the rest looked up from reference TRBV11-1 and TRBJ1-5, is EAEVAQSPRYKITEKSQAVAFWCDPISGHATLYWYRQILGQGPELLVQFQDESVVDDSQLPKDRFSAERLKGVDSTLKIQPAELGDSAMYLCAGSDNQPQHFGDGTRLSIL.

The chain recombines TRBV7-2 with TRBJ1-2; D ambiguous. There are 13 residues in the CDR3. V shed 1 base and J shed 6 bases, with 9 bases lying between them. Germline CDR1 reads SGHTA; CDR2 reads FQGNSA. Here the CDR3 reads CASSLDGLNGYTF. The CDR3, as DNA: TGTGCCAGCAGCTTAGATGGCTTGAATGGCTACACCTTC.

This clone appeared a few times. V is TRBV6-6 and J is TRBJ2-5, with D maybe TRBD2 (5 bases). CDR1 MNHNY and CDR2 SVGAGI come from the germline V gene (reference sequence). V lost 7 bases, J lost 5 bases, and 11 bases lay in between. The CDR3 is 12 residues long. The CDR3 region is CASNGGGETQYF. In DNA, the CDR3 is TGTGCCAGCAATGGAGGTGGGGAGACCCAGTACTTC.

The J gene is TRBJ2-2, the V gene TRBV27; 9 nucleotides match TRBD2. This CDR3 spans 17 amino acids. Trimming at V came to 5 bases and at J to 4 bases, leaving 11 bases not matched to a gene. Germline lookup yields CDR1 MNHEY and CDR2 SMNVEV (reference sequence). CDR3 loop: CASSPLLAGRGTGELFF. In DNA form, the CDR3 reads TGTGCCAGCAGTCCCCTCCTAGCGGGACGGGGCACCGGGGAGCTGTTTTTT.

The rearrangement links TRBV19 to TRBJ1-5, with 7 bases lining up with TRBD1. Losses at the gene ends were 5 bases for V and 6 bases for J; bases not matched to a gene: 7. Germline CDR1 LNHDA, CDR2 SQIVND (reference sequence). The CDR3 loop spans 14 amino acids. The CDR3 DNA is TGTGCCAGTAGTCGACAGGGTGGAGGTCAGCCCCAGCATTTT. Translated: CASSRQGGGQPQHF.

CDR3 region: CASREGQGGNTEAFF. As DNA, the CDR3 is TGTGCCAGCAGGGAGGGACAGGGGGGAAACACTGAAGCTTTCTTT. The chain carries TRBV6-5 and TRBJ1-1; TRBD1 agrees at 11 bases. The CDR3 consists of 15 residues. J lost 2 bases, V lost 6 bases, and 5 bases had no gene match. The germline CDR1 and CDR2 sequences are MNHEY and SVGAGI.

This chain joins TRBV30 and TRBJ2-7, with D tentatively TRBD1 (7 bases). The CDR3 sequence is 14 residues long. V was clipped by 2 bases and J by 9 bases, with 20 bases between them. The V gene's germline CDR1 is GTSNPN and CDR2 SVGIG (reference sequence). The CDR3, as DNA: TGTGCCTGGAGTTCAAGACGACAGGGAGGTGGGCAGTACTTC. Its protein is CAWSSRRQGGGQYF.

This clone has only a few counts. This chain connects TRBV7-2 to TRBJ2-7, with 7 bases fitting TRBD2. Trimming at V came to 3 bases and at J to 5 bases, leaving 13 bases not matched to a gene. Germline CDR1 SGHTA, CDR2 FQGNSA. This CDR3 has 16 residues. CDR3 DNA: TGTGCCAGCAGCTTTCACAGACTAGCAGATATCAACGAGCAGTACTTC. It translates to CASSFHRLADINEQYF.

The chain carries TRBV28 and TRBJ1-4; 7 positions agree with TRBD1. CDR3 length: 15 residues. Trimming took 3 bases from V and 5 from J; bases not matched to a gene: 6. Germline V lookup: CDR1 MDHEN, CDR2 SYDVKM. The CDR3 sequence: CASSFGGQLNEKLFF. Written as DNA, the CDR3 is TGTGCCAGCAGTTTCGGGGGACAGCTAAATGAAAAACTGTTTTTT.

The chain recombines TRBV7-2 with TRBJ1-5; D is uncertain. The CDR3 has 15 amino acids. Germline V CDR1 and CDR2: SGHTA, FQGNSA. V was shortened by 2 bases and J by 5 bases, with 13 bases between the two germline ends. As DNA, the CDR3 is TGTGCCAGCAGCTTAAATGGTGCAGGTTATCAGCCCCAGCATTTT. It yields the protein CASSLNGAGYQPQHF.

The chain couples TRBV7-2 to TRBJ1-5; no clear D. The CDR3 extends over 15 amino acids. Trimming removed 1 base at V and 4 bases at J, with 11 bases between. Germline V gives CDR1 SGHTA, CDR2 FQGNSA. CDR3 DNA sequence: TGTGCCAGCAGCTTAGGGTCGGCGGGAAATCAGCCCCAGCATTTT. Translation: CASSLGSAGNQPQHF.

This clone was seen a few times. The chain joins TRBV18 to TRBJ1-5; a weak D match, TRBD1 (5 bases). The length of the CDR3 is 16 residues. V was clipped by 1 base and J by 4 bases, with 14 bases between them. The germline V gene encodes CDR1 KGHSH and CDR2 LQKENI. CDR3 in DNA: TGTGCCAGCTCACCACTAGGTACAGGTGGGAATCAGCCCCAGCATTTT. It specifies CASSPLGTGGNQPQHF. Combining the CDR3 with reference TRBV18 and TRBJ1-5 gives the whole variable domain NAGVMQNPRHLVRRRGQEARLRCSPMKGHSHVYWYRQLPEEGLKFMVYLQKENIIDESGMPKERFSAEFPKEGPSILRIQQVVRGDSAAYFCASSPLGTGGNQPQHFGDGTRLSIL.

This clone appeared a few times. The gene calls are TRBV4-2 and TRBJ2-7; 8 nucleotides align to TRBD2. Germline V gene lookup returns CDR1 LGHNA and CDR2 YNFKEQ. The CDR3 runs 17 residues. Losses at the gene ends were 0 bases for V and 5 bases for J; bases not matched to a gene: 12. Here the CDR3 reads CASSQDFEAGARDEQYF. CDR3 nucleotide sequence: TGTGCCAGCAGCCAAGATTTCGAAGCGGGAGCTCGGGACGAGCAGTACTTC.

The chain employs TRBV4-3 and TRBJ2-7, with 7 bases aligning to TRBD2. This CDR3 spans 17 amino acids. Germline lookup yields CDR1 LGHNA and CDR2 YSLEER. After removal of 3 bases from V and 0 bases from J, the junction contained 11 bases not matched to a gene. DNA of the CDR3: TGCGCCAGCAGCCAGGCCCTCGGGCGGGAGAGCTCCTACGAGCAGTACTTC. As protein: CASSQALGRESSYEQYF.

The chain has TRBV19 and TRBJ2-1; D possibly corresponds to TRBD2 (6 bases). Trimming removed 2 bases from V and 8 bases from J, with 19 bases in between. Germline V CDR1 and CDR2: LNHDA, SQIVND (reference sequence). This CDR3 region has 16 residues. For the CDR3, the DNA is TGTGCCAGTAGTATATATGGGACTGGATCTATCGATGAGCAGTTCTTC. This sequence encodes CASSIYGTGSIDEQFF.

This clone appeared a few times. The V and J genes are TRBV25-1 and TRBJ1-1; D is unclear. Germline CDR1 MGHDK, CDR2 SYGVNS. V dropped 2 bases and J dropped 2 bases, with 9 bases sitting between them. There are 14 residues in the CDR3. CDR3: CASSEGGRNTEAFF. In DNA form, the CDR3 reads TGTGCCAGCAGTGAAGGCGGGAGAAACACTGAAGCTTTCTTT.

With regard to this clone: Other nucleotide sequences in the sample specify the same CDR3. The chain couples TRBV20-1 to TRBJ2-5; D unclear. V lost 3 bases and J 5 bases, leaving 4 bases between the germline ends. The CDR3 has 10 amino acids. Germline V CDR1 and CDR2: DFQATT, SNEGSKA (reference sequence). In DNA, the CDR3 is TGCAGTGCTAGGAGGGAGACCCAGTACTTC. As protein: CSARRETQYF.

The genes are TRBV7-3 and TRBJ1-2; D perhaps matches TRBD1 (5 bases). Germline loops: CDR1 SGHTA, CDR2 FQGTGA. The CDR3 consists of 15 residues. V lost 0 bases to trimming and J lost 5 bases, with 13 bases between them. The CDR3 sequence: CASSLTGYGGYGYTF. The DNA of the CDR3 is TGTGCCAGCAGCTTAACGGGGTATGGGGGGTATGGCTACACCTTC.

This clone turned up a few times. This chain connects TRBV4-2 to TRBJ2-7; D remains ambiguous. Per the germline V gene, CDR1 is LGHNA and CDR2 is YNFKEQ. V was trimmed by 0 bases and J by 1 base, leaving 10 bases between them. CDR3 length: 15 residues. Here the CDR3 DNA reads TGTGCCAGCAGCCAAGATACAGACCTTTCCTACGAGCAGTACTTC. Protein: CASSQDTDLSYEQYF.

The J gene is TRBJ2-1, the V gene TRBV7-9; TRBD2 aligns across 7 bases. Trimming at V came to 4 bases and at J to 1 base, leaving 4 bases not matched to a gene. This CDR3 has 15 residues. The V gene's germline CDR1 is SEHNR and CDR2 FQNEAQ (reference sequence). CDR3 nucleotides: TGTGCCAGCAGCTCCGGAGCGGGATCCTACAATGAGCAGTTCTTC. Its protein is CASSSGAGSYNEQFF.